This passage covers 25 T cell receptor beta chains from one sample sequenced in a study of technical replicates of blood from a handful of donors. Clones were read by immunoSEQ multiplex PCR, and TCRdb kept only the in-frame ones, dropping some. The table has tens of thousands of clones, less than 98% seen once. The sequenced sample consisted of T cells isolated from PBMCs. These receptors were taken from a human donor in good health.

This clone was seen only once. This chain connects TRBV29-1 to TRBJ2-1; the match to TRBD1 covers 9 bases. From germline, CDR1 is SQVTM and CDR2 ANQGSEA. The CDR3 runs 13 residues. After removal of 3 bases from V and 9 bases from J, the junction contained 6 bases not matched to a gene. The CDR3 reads CSVETGGLAEQFF. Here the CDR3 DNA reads TGCAGCGTTGAGACAGGGGGACTTGCTGAGCAGTTCTTC.

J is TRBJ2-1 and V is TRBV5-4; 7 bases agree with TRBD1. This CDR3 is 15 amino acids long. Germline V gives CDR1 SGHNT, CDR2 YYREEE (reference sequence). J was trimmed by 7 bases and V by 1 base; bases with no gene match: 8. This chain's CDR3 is CASSLLAGGANEQFF. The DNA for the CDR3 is TGTGCCAGCAGCTTGTTAGCAGGGGGAGCAAATGAGCAGTTCTTC.

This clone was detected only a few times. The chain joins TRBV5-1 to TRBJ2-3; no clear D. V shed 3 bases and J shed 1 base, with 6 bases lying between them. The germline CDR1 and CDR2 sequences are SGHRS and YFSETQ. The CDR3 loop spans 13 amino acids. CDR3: CASSYGRTDTQYF. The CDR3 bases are TGCGCCAGCAGCTACGGTCGCACAGATACGCAGTATTTT.

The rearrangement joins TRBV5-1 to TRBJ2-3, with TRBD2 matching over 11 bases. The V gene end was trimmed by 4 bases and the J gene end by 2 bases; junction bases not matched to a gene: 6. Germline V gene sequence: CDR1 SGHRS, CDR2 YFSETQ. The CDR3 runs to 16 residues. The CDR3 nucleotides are TGCGCCAGCAGCACCGTAGCGGGGGGGCTCACAGATACGCAGTATTTT. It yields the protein CASSTVAGGLTDTQYF. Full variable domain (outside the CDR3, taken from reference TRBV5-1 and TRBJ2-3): KAGVTQTPRYLIKTRGQQVTLSCSPISGHRSVSWYQQTPGQGLQFLFEYFSETQRNKGNFPGRFSGRQFSNSRSEMNVSTLELGDSALYLCASSTVAGGLTDTQYFGPGTRLTVL.

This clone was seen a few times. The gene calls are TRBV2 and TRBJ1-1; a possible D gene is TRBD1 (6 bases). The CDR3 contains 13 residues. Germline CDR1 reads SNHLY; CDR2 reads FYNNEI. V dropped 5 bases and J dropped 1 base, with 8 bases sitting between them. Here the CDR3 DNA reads TGTGCCAGCAGTCCGGGACAGAACACTGAAGCTTTCTTT. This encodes CASSPGQNTEAFF.

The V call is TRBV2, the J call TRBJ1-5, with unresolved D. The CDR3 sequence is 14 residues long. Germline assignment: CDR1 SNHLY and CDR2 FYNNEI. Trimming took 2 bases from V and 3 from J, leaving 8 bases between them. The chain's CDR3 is CASSELEFNQPQHF. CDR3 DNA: TGTGCCAGCAGTGAATTGGAGTTCAATCAGCCCCAGCATTTT.

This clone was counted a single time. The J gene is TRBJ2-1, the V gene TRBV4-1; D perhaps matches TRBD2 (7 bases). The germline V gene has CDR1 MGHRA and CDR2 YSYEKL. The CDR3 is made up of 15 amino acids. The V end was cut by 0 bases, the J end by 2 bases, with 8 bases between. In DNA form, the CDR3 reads TGCGCCAGCAGCCAAGAGGGGGGGCCCTACAATGAGCAGTTCTTC. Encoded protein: CASSQEGGPYNEQFF.

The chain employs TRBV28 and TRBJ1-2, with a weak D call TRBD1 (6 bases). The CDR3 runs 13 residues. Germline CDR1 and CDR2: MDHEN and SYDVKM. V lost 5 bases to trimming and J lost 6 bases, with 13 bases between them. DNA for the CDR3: TGTGCCAGCAGTCTTAGACAGGAGAATGGCTACACCTTC. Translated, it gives CASSLRQENGYTF.

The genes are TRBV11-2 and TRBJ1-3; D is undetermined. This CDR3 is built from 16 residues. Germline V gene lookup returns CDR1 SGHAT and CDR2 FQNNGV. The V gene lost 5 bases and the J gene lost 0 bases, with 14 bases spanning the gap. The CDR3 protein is CASSPIAGGSGNTIYF. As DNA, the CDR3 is TGTGCCAGCAGCCCCATAGCCGGAGGCTCTGGAAACACCATATATTTT.

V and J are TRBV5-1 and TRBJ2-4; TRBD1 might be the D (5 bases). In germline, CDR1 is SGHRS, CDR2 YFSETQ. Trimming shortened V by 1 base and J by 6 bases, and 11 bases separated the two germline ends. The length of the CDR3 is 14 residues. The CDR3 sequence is CASSLPGQGNIQYF. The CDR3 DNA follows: TGCGCCAGCAGCTTGCCAGGGCAGGGAAACATTCAGTACTTC.

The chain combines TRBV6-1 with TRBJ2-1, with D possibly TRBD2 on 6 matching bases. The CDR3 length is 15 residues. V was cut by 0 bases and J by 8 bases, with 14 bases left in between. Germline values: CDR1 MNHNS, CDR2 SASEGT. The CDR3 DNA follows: TGTGCCAGCAGTGAAGCGCTTTGGACTAATGATGAGCAGTTCTTC. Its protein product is CASSEALWTNDEQFF.

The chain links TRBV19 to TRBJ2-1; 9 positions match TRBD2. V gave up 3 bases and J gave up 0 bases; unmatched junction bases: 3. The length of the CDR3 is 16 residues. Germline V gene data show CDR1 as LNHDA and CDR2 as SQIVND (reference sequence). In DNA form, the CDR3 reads TGTGCCAGTAGTATCCCTAGCGGGACCTCCTACAATGAGCAGTTCTTC. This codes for CASSIPSGTSYNEQFF.

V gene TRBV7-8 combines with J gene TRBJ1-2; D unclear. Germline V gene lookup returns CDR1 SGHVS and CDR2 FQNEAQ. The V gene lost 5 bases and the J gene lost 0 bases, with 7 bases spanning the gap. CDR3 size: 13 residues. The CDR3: CASSHGSNYGYTF. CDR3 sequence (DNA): TGTGCCAGCAGCCACGGGTCTAACTATGGCTACACCTTC.

As DNA, the CDR3 is TGTGCCTGGAGTGGAGAACGACTAGCGGCGGTGCAGTTCTTC. The encoded protein is CAWSGERLAAVQFF. The chain carries TRBV30 and TRBJ2-1; 9 bases match TRBD2. CDR1 GTSNPN and CDR2 SVGIG come from the germline V gene (reference sequence). Unmatched junction bases numbered 10, after V lost 1 base and J lost 12 bases. The CDR3 spans 14 residues.

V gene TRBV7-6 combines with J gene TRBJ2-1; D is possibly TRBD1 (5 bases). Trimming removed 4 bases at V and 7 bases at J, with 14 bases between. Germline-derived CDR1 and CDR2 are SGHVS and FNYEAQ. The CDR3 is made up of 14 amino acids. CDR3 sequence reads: CASSSGASVNEQFF. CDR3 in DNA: TGTGCCAGCAGCTCTGGGGCGAGCGTGAATGAGCAGTTCTTC.

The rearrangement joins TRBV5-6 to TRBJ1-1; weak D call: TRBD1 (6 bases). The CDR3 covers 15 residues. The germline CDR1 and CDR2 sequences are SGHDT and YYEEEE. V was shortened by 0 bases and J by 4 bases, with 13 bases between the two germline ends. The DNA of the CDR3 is TGTGCCAGCAGCTTGGATCACAGGGTTGGCACTGAAGCTTTCTTT. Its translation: CASSLDHRVGTEAFF. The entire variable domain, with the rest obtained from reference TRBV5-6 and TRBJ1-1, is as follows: DAGVTQSPTHLIKTRGQQVTLRCSPKSGHDTVSWYQQALGQGPQFIFQYYEEEERQRGNFPDRFSGHQFPNYSSELNVNALLLGDSALYLCASSLDHRVGTEAFFGQGTRLTVV.

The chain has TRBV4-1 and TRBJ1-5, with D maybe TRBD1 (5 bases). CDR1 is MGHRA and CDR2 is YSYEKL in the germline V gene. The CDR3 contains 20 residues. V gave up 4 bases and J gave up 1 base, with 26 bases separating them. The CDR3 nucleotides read TGCGCCAGCAGCCGGCCTCGCAGGGAAGGGCTTTATAAGAGCAATCAGCCCCAGCATTTT. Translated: CASSRPRREGLYKSNQPQHF.

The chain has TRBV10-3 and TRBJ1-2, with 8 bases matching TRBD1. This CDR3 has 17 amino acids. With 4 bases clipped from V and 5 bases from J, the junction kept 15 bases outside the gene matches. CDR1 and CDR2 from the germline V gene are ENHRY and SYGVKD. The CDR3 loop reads CAISGTGTELKLYGYTF. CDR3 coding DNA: TGTGCCATCAGTGGGACAGGGACAGAGTTGAAACTATATGGCTACACCTTC.

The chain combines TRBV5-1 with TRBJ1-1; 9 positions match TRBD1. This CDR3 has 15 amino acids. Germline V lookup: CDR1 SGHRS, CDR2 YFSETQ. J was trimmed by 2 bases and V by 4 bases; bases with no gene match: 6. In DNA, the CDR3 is TGCGCCAGCAGCCCCACAGGGGGCAGCAACACTGAAGCTTTCTTT. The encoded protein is CASSPTGGSNTEAFF.

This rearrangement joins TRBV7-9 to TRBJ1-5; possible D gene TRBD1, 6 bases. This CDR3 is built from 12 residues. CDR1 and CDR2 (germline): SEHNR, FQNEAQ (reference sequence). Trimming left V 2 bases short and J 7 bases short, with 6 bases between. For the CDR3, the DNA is TGTGCCAGCAGCTTACAGGGGCAGCCCCAGCATTTT. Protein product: CASSLQGQPQHF.

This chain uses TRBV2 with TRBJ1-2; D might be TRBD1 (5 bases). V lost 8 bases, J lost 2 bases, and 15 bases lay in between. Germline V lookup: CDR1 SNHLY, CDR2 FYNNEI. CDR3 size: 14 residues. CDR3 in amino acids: CASYGNRRNYGYTF. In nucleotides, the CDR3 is TGTGCCAGCTATGGGAACAGGAGAAACTATGGCTACACCTTC. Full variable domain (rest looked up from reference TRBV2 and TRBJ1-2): EPEVTQTPSHQVTQMGQEVILRCVPISNHLYFYWYRQILGQKVEFLVSFYNNEISEKSEIFDDQFSVERPDGSNFTLKIRSTKLEDSAMYFCASYGNRRNYGYTFGSGTRLTVV.

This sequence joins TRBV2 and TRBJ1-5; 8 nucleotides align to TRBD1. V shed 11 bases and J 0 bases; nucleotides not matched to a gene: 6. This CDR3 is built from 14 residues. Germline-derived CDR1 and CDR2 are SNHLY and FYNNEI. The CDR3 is CAGWTGNSNQPQHF. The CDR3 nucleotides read TGTGCCGGATGGACAGGGAATAGCAATCAGCCCCAGCATTTT.

The CDR3 loop is CASSQPREPGNIQYF. The CDR3 DNA is TGCGCCAGCAGCCAGCCGAGGGAGCCTGGAAACATTCAGTACTTC. The gene calls are TRBV4-1 and TRBJ2-4; tentative D call: TRBD2 (5 bases). This CDR3 is 15 amino acids long. The germline V gene has CDR1 MGHRA and CDR2 YSYEKL. V was trimmed by 3 bases and J by 6 bases, leaving 15 bases between them.

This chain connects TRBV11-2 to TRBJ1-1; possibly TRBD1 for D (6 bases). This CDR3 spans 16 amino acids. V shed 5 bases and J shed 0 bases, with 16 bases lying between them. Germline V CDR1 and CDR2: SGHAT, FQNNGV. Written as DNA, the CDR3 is TGTGCCAGCAGCCAATGGACAGCTAACCTGAACACTGAAGCTTTCTTT. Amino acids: CASSQWTANLNTEAFF.

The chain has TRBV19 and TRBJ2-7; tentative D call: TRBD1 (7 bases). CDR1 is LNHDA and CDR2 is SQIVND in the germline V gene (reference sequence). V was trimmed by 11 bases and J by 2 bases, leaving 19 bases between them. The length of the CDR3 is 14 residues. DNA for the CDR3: TGTGCCGTTGGTTCCCGCGGGACAGCCTACGAGCAGTACTTC. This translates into CAVGSRGTAYEQYF.